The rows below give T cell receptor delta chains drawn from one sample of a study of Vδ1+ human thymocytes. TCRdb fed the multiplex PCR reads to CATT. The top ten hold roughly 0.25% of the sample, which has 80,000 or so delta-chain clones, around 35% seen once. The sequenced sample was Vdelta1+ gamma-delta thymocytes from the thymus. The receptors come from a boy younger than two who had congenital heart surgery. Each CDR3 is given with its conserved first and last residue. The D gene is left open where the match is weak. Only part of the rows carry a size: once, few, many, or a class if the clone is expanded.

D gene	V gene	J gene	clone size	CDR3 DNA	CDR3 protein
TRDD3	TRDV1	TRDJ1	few	TGTGCTCTTGGGTATACTGCACGGGCTCCCCTGGGGGATCACGATAAACTCATCTTT	CALGYTARAPLGDHDKLIF
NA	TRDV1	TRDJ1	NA	TGTGCTCTTGGGGGAGTACTTCCAAGCCTGTACACCGATAAACTCATCTTT	CALGGVLPSLYTDKLIF
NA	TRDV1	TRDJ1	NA	TGTGCTCTTGGGGACACACTTCCTAGAGGAGGTGGAGGGGGATCCTACACCGATAAACTCATCTTT	CALGDTLPRGGGGGSYTDKLIF
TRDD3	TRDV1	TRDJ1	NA	TGTGCTCTTGGGGAATTCCCGGACTGGGGGGGTACCCCGGAGGCCGATAAACTCATCTTT	CALGEFPDWGGTPEADKLIF
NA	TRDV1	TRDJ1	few	TGTGCTCTTGGGGAACTAGGCCATCTCCTACCCGAGGGTTACTGGTCCACCGATAAACTCATCTTT	CALGELGHLLPEGYWSTDKLIF
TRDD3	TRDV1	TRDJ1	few	TGTGCTCTTGGGGAGCCCATTCCTACTGGGGGATACGGAGGTAAACTCATCTTT	CALGEPIPTGGYGGKLIF
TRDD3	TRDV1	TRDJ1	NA	TGTGCTCTTGGGGAAGTCACGGCTGTAGGACTGGGGGATACAAAGGACACCGATAAACTCATCTTT	CALGEVTAVGLGDTKDTDKLIF
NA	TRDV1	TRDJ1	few	TGTGCTCTTGGGCCACCCCCTACGGGGAGCGCGTACACCGATAAACTCATCTTT	CALGPPPTGSAYTDKLIF
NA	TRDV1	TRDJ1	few	TGTGCTCTTGGGGAACTAGTCCCCCAGGCCACCCAGTACACCGATAAACTCATCTTT	CALGELVPQATQYTDKLIF
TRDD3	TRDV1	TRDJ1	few	TGCTCTGGGGAACTATGTAGGCCTACGCTTCTGACTGGGGGATACCCCCAACGCAGACTCATCTTT	CSGELCRPTLLTGGYPQRRLIF
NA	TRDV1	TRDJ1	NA	TGTGCTCTTGGGCTCCCCAGCGGGGCCTGCCGACTCATCTTT	CALGLPSGACRLIF
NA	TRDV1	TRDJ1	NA	TGTGCTCTTGGGAACTACGTTGGCCTACCCCTACTATACACCGATAAACTCATCTTT	CALGNYVGLPLLYTDKLIF
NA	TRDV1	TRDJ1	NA	TGTGCTCTTGGGGATGTGGGCCTCGAGGCTGAGCTCTACACCGATAAACTCATCTTT	CALGDVGLEAELYTDKLIF
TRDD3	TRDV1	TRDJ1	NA	TGTGCTCTTGGGGAAGGCAACCCCCTGGGGGATACGGGGGAATTTGCCGATAAACTCATCTTT	CALGEGNPLGDTGEFADKLIF
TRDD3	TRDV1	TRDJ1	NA	TGTGCTCTTGGGGACCCAGCGGGTAGCTCTCGGGGATACGCTATGTTGACCGTGTACACCGATAAACTCATCTTT	CALGDPAGSSRGYAMLTVYTDKLIF
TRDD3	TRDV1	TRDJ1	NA	TGTGCTCTTGGGGAGGGTTCGGGGTCCTCCAAACTGGGGGGACCCCACACCGATAAACTCATCTTT	CALGEGSGSSKLGGPHTDKLIF
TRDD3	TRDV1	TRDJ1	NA	TGTGCTCTTGGGGAATGGTCCCTTCCGCGGGGATACAACGATAACCTCATCTTT	CALGEWSLPRGYNDNLIF
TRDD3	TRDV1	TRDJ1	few	TGTGCTCTTGGGGAAGGGATGGGGGATACCGATAAACTCATCTTT	CALGEGMGDTDKLIF
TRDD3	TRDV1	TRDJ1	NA	TGTGCTCTTGGGGAACGCCCCCCTGGGGGGCTACGGACGCTCGATAAACTCATCTTT	CALGERPPGGLRTLDKLIF
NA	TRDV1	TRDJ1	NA	TGTGCTCTTGGGGAGCAGACCCCATTGCCAAACACCGATAAACTCATCTTT	CALGEQTPLPNTDKLIF
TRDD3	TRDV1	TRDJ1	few	TGTGCTCTTGGGAAAAGGGGTACTGGGGGATCTGGACCCCTGTACACCGATAAACTCATCTTT	CALGKRGTGGSGPLYTDKLIF
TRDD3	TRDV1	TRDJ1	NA	TGTGCTCTTGGGGAGGACGTAAGATCCTACGTCCTTTACTGGGGGATACCGAACGATAAACTCATCTTT	CALGEDVRSYVLYWGIPNDKLIF
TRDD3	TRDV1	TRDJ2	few	TGTGCTCTTGGGGAACCCTACTGGGGGTACCCTTTGACAGCACAACTCTTCTTT	CALGEPYWGYPLTAQLFF
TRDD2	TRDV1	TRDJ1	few	TGTGCTCTTGGGGACCTCCTTCCTACTGGGTGGGGGGACCACACCGATAAACTCATCTTT	CALGDLLPTGWGDHTDKLIF
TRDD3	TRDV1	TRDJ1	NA	TGTGCTCTTGGGGAAGATCCCTTTTCCTCCCTACTGGGGGTCATGGGGTTACCCAAGGGGGAGCTACCGGATAAACTCATCTTT	CALGEDPFSSLLGVMGLPKGELPDKLIF
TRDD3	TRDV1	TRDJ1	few	TGTGCTCTTGGGGAACCCAAGCCCACCGAGTACTGGGGGATATGGGCCGACACCGATAAACTCATCTTT	CALGEPKPTEYWGIWADTDKLIF